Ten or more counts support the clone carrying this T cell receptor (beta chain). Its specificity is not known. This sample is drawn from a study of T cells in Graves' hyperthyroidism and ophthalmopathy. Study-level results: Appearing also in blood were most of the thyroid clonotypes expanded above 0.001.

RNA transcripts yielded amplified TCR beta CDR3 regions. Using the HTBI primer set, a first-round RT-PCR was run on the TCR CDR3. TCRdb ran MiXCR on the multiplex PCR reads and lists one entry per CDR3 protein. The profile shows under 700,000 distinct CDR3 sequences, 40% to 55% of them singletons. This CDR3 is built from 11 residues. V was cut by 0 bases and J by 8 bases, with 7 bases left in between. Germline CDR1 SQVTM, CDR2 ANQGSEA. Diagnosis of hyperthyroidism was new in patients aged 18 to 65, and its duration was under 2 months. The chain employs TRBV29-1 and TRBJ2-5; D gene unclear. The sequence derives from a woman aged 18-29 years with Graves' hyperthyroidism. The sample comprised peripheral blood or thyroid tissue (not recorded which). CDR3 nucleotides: TGCAGCGTTGAAGACCTAGGAACCCAGTACTTC. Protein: CSVEDLGTQYF.